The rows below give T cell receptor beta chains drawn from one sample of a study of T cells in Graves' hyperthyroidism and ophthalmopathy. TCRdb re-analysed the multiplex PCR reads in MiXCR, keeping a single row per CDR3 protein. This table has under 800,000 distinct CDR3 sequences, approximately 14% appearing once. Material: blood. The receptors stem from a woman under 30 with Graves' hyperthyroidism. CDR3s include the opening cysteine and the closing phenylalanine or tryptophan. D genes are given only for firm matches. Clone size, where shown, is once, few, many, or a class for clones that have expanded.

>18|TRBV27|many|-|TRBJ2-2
CASSFSGDRGPNTGELFF
TGTGCCAGCAGTTTTTCAGGGGACCGGGGGCCGAACACCGGGGAGCTGTTTTTT
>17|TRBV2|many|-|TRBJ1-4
CASSEALTGSASEKLFF
TGTGCCAGCAGTGAAGCGCTAACAGGGTCTGCGAGTGAAAAACTGTTTTTT
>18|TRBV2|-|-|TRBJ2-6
CASSEAGRVPLEANVLTF
TGTGCCAGCAGTGAAGCGGGAAGAGTACCCCTGGAGGCCAACGTCCTGACTTTC
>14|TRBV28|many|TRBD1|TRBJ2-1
CASRGQGTYNEQFF
TGTGCCAGCAGGGGACAGGGGACGTACAATGAGCAGTTCTTC
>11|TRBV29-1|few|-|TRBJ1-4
CSVAKDEKLFF
TGCAGCGTCGCCAAAGATGAAAAACTGTTTTTT
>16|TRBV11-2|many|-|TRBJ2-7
CASSLDEGFLVYEQYF
TGTGCCAGCAGCTTAGATGAGGGCTTCCTCGTCTACGAGCAGTACTTC
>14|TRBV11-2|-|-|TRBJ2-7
CASSFGISRYEQYF
TGTGCCAGCAGCTTTGGTATATCCCGCTACGAGCAGTACTTC
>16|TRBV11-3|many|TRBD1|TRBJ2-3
CASSSGGQGSTDTQYF
TGTGCCAGCAGCTCCGGGGGACAGGGAAGCACAGATACGCAGTATTTT
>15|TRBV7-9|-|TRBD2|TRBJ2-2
CASSSGLENTGELFF
TGTGCCAGCAGCTCGGGACTAGAAAACACCGGGGAGCTGTTTTTT
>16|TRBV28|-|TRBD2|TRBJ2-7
CATSISGTPGGVEQYF
TGTGCCACCTCGATTAGCGGGACGCCCGGAGGGGTGGAGCAGTACTTC
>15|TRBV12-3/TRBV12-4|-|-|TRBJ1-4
CASSSWGRRNEKLFF
TGTGCCAGCAGTTCTTGGGGCAGGCGGAATGAAAAACTGTTTTTT
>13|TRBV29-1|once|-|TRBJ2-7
CSVTGGTSYEQYF
TGCAGCGTCACCGGCGGAACTTCCTACGAGCAGTACTTC
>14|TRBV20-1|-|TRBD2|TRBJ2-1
CSAPSGRGGNEQFF
TGCAGTGCCCCGAGCGGGAGAGGTGGCAATGAGCAGTTCTTC
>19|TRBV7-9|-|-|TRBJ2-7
CASSPDSLIQDDLDYEQYF
TGTGCCAGCAGCCCAGACTCGCTAATACAGGATGACCTAGACTACGAGCAGTACTTC
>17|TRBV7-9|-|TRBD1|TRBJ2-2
CASSLAGGSAYTGELFF
TGTGCTAGCAGCTTAGCAGGGGGCAGCGCTTACACCGGGGAGCTGTTTTTT
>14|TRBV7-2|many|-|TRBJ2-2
CASSLVGIAGELFF
TGTGCCAGCAGCTTAGTTGGAATAGCCGGGGAGCTGTTTTTT
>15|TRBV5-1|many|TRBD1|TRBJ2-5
CASRTTRDRGQTQYF
TGCGCCAGCAGAACTACCCGGGACAGGGGACAGACCCAGTACTTC
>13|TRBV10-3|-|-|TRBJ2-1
CAISESGANEQFF
TGTGCCATCAGTGAGTCAGGGGCCAATGAGCAGTTCTTC
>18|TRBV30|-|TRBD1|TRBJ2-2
CAWSVRGTGAGYTGELFF
TGTGCCTGGAGTGTACGGGGGACAGGGGCCGGATACACCGGGGAGCTGTTTTTT
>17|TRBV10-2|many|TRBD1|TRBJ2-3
CASSEWDSLVGFGTQYF
TGCGCCAGCAGTGAGTGGGACAGTCTGGTGGGGTTTGGTACGCAGTATTTT
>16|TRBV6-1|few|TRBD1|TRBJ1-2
CASRSGDSPFGYGYTF
TGTGCCAGCAGATCGGGGGACAGCCCTTTTGGCTATGGCTACACCTTC
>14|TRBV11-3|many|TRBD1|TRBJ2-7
CASSLGTGLYEQYF
TGTGCCAGCAGCTTAGGGACAGGCCTATACGAGCAGTACTTC
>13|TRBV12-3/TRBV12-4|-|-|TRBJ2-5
CASSPGIGETQYF
TGTGCCAGCAGTCCAGGGATTGGGGAGACCCAGTACTTC
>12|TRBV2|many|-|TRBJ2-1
CASSWDGNEQFF
TGTGCCAGCAGTTGGGACGGCAATGAGCAGTTCTTC
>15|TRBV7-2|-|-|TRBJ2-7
CASSFDGSGSYEQYF
TGTGCCAGCAGCTTCGACGGGAGTGGTTCCTACGAGCAGTACTTC
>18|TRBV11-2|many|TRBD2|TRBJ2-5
CASSLDNGLAAFQETQYF
TGTGCCAGCAGCTTAGATAACGGACTAGCGGCTTTTCAAGAGACCCAGTACTTC
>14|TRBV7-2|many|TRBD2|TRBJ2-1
CASSRTSGIAEQFF
TGTGCCAGCAGCCGGACTAGCGGGATAGCTGAGCAGTTCTTC
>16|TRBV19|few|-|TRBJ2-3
CASSNPLRVSTDTQYF
TGTGCCAGTAGTAACCCTCTTAGGGTTAGCACAGATACGCAGTATTTT
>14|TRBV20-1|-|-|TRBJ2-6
CSARDSSGANVLTF
TGCAGTGCTAGGGACAGCTCTGGGGCCAACGTCCTGACTTTC
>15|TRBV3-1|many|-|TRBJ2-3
CASSSSVQNTDTQYF
TGTGCCAGCAGCTCTAGCGTTCAGAATACAGATACGCAGTATTTT
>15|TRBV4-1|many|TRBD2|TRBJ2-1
CASSQEGTRSNEQFF
TGCGCCAGCAGCCAAGAAGGGACTAGGTCGAATGAGCAGTTCTTC
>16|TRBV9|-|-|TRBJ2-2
CASSSHQMGDTGELFF
TGTGCCAGCAGCTCTCACCAGATGGGGGACACCGGGGAGCTGTTTTTT
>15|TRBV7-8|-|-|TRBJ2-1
CASSTLRVLGNEQFF
TGTGCCAGCAGCACCCTTCGGGTCCTCGGGAATGAGCAGTTCTTC
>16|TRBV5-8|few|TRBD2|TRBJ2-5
CASSQGAGRVSETQYF
TGTGCCAGCAGCCAGGGAGCGGGGCGCGTGTCTGAGACCCAGTACTTC
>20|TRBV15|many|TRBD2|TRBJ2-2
CATSRKRLAGGLANTGELFF
TGTGCCACCAGCAGGAAAAGACTAGCGGGAGGGCTCGCGAACACCGGGGAGCTGTTTTTT
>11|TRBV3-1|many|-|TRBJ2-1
CASSQDTGQFF
TGTGCCAGCAGCCAAGATACAGGGCAGTTCTTC
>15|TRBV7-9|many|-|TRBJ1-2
CASSPDALISGGYTF
TGTGCCAGCAGCCCAGACGCCTTAATATCTGGTGGCTACACCTTC
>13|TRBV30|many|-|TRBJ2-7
CAWSVDRPYEQYF
TGTGCCTGGAGTGTTGACAGGCCCTACGAGCAGTACTTC
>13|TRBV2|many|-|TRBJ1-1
CASLRQGWTEAFF
TGTGCCAGCCTTCGGCAGGGGTGGACTGAAGCTTTCTTT
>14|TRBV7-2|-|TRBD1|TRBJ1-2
CASSSEGTVYGYTF
TGTGCCAGCAGCTCAGAAGGGACAGTCTATGGCTACACCTTC
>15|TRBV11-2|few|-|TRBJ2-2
CASRGWEGASGELFF
TGTGCCAGCAGGGGGTGGGAGGGGGCCTCCGGGGAGCTGTTTTTT
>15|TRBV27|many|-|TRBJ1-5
CASSLMGLSNQPQHF
TGTGCCAGCAGTTTAATGGGGCTGAGCAATCAGCCCCAGCATTTT
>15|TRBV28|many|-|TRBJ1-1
CASSQATGLDTEAFF
TGTGCCAGCAGTCAAGCCACAGGGTTGGACACTGAAGCTTTCTTT
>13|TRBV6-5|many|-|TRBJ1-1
CASSYSANTEAFF
TGTGCCAGCAGTTACTCGGCCAACACTGAAGCTTTCTTT
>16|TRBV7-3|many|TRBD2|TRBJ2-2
CASSLLAGGSTGELFF
TGTGCCAGCAGCTTGCTAGCGGGAGGGAGCACCGGGGAGCTGTTTTTT
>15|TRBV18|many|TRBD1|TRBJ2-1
CASSIPGTALNEQFF
TGTGCCAGCTCGATCCCCGGGACAGCTCTGAATGAGCAGTTCTTC